A selection of T cell receptor beta chains follows, all from one sample in a study of T-cell reconstitution after alpha-beta-depleted transplantation in children. TCRdb redid the calling of the PCR reads with MiXCR, one entry per CDR3 protein. Of a few hundred thousand distinct CDR3 sequences detected, under 13% appear once; the ten largest clones hold 2% to 3%. Sequences were derived from PBMCs from the stem cell graft donor, sampled from the stem cell graft. These TCRs come from a human donor who donated a stem cell graft to a child with acute lymphoblastic leukemia. Each CDR3 is given with its conserved first and last residue. D genes are given only for firm matches. Rows may omit the clone size; those that give it use once, few, many or a size class.

D gene	V gene	J gene	clone size	CDR3 protein	CDR3 DNA
TRBD1	TRBV5-1	TRBJ1-5	few	CASSPSRDRGQEDQPQHF	TGCGCCAGCAGCCCGTCCCGGGACAGGGGGCAGGAGGATCAGCCCCAGCATTTT
.	TRBV7-2	TRBJ1-2	many	CASSYGTTYGYTF	TGTGCCAGCAGCTACGGGACAACCTATGGCTACACCTTC
TRBD1	TRBV10-1	TRBJ2-2	few	CASSSTGVGTGELFF	TGCGCCAGCAGCTCGACAGGGGTTGGCACCGGGGAGCTGTTTTTT
TRBD1	TRBV12-3/TRBV12-4	TRBJ2-7	.	CASSFTGTGNNEQYF	TGTGCCAGCAGTTTTACCGGGACAGGGAACAACGAGCAGTACTTC
TRBD1	TRBV2	TRBJ2-6	many	CASSPQGARSGANVLTF	TGTGCCAGCTCCCCACAGGGGGCGCGTTCTGGGGCCAACGTCCTGACTTTC
TRBD1	TRBV5-5	TRBJ1-1	.	CASSPDRVSAEAFF	TGTGCCAGCAGCCCCGACAGGGTTTCGGCTGAAGCTTTCTTT
TRBD2	TRBV20-1	TRBJ2-2	few	CSASSTSGDLLNTGELFF	TGCAGTGCTAGTTCAACTAGCGGAGATCTATTGAACACCGGGGAGCTGTTTTTT
TRBD1	TRBV20-1	TRBJ1-5	.	CCARDETGGVGQPQHF	TGCTGTGCTAGAGATGAGACAGGGGGCGTTGGGCAGCCCCAGCATTTT
.	TRBV9	TRBJ2-2	many	CASSLRVGELFF	TGTGCCAGCAGCCTAAGAGTAGGGGAGCTGTTTTTT
.	TRBV7-2	TRBJ2-2	many	CASSSDTGELFF	TGTGCCAGCAGCTCGGACACCGGGGAGCTGTTTTTT
TRBD2	TRBV27	TRBJ2-3	.	CASSSETSGRDTQYF	TGTGCCAGCAGTTCGGAGACTAGCGGGAGAGATACGCAGTATTTT
TRBD2	TRBV10-3	TRBJ2-3	.	CATTSGLTDTQYF	TGTGCCACCACTAGCGGTCTCACAGATACGCAGTATTTT
.	TRBV7-9	TRBJ1-4	.	CASSTPSSEKLFF	TGTGCCAGCAGCACCCCTAGTAGTGAAAAACTGTTTTTT
TRBD1	TRBV5-1	TRBJ2-7	few	CASSLGGQGSDEQYF	TGCGCCAGCAGCTTGGGAGGACAGGGGTCCGACGAGCAGTACTTC
.	TRBV27	TRBJ2-3	.	CASSFRVNADTQYF	TGTGCCAGCAGTTTCAGAGTGAACGCAGATACGCAGTATTTT
.	TRBV9	TRBJ1-2	.	CASSVGGDFGYTF	TGTGCCAGCAGCGTAGGAGGGGACTTTGGCTACACCTTC
TRBD2	TRBV20-1	TRBJ2-7	.	CSLRGGTYEQYF	TGCAGCCTTCGGGGGGGTACCTACGAGCAGTACTTC
.	TRBV5-6	TRBJ2-2	.	CASSLEVWAGPGELFF	TGTGCCAGCAGCTTGGAAGTTTGGGCCGGACCCGGGGAGCTGTTTTTT
.	TRBV20-1	TRBJ1-6	.	CSARELQGYNSPLHF	TGCAGTGCCAGAGAGCTCCAGGGCTATAATTCACCCCTCCACTTT
.	TRBV25-1	TRBJ2-3	few	CASSETQHRLGTDTQYF	TGTGCCAGCAGTGAAACTCAACACCGGTTGGGCACAGATACGCAGTATTTT
.	TRBV6-1	TRBJ2-3	few	CASFRGGEADTQYF	TGTGCCAGCTTCCGCGGTGGGGAGGCAGATACGCAGTATTTT
.	TRBV5-1	TRBJ2-3	.	CASSLEDGGADTQYF	TGCGCCAGCAGCTTGGAAGACGGCGGGGCAGATACGCAGTATTTT
.	TRBV4-1	TRBJ2-3	.	CASSLRWRPPRDTQYF	TGCGCCAGCAGCCTACGGTGGCGGCCCCCCAGGGATACGCAGTATTTT
TRBD1	TRBV14	TRBJ1-1	.	CASSQAQGWTEAFF	TGTGCCAGCAGCCAAGCACAGGGGTGGACTGAAGCTTTCTTT
.	TRBV7-2	TRBJ2-3	many	CASRVGSTDTQYF	TGTGCCAGCAGGGTCGGAAGCACAGATACGCAGTATTTT
.	TRBV5-1	TRBJ2-5	.	CASSLGEGAPQETQYF	TGCGCCAGCAGCTTGGGGGAGGGGGCGCCCCAAGAGACCCAGTACTTC
TRBD2	TRBV10-3	TRBJ2-1	many	CAISESGTSVEQFF	TGTGCCATCAGTGAATCCGGGACTAGCGTAGAGCAGTTCTTC
TRBD1	TRBV7-2	TRBJ2-7	few	CASSLTRQGADEQYF	TGTGCCAGCAGCTTAACCCGACAGGGGGCGGACGAGCAGTACTTC
.	TRBV7-9	TRBJ2-5	few	CASSLVEVEETQYF	TGTGCCAGCAGCTTAGTTGAGGTGGAAGAGACCCAGTACTTC
TRBD2	TRBV12-3/TRBV12-4	TRBJ2-2	few	CALAGGNTGELFF	TGTGCCCTAGCGGGAGGGAACACCGGGGAGCTGTTTTTT
TRBD1	TRBV12-3/TRBV12-4	TRBJ2-1	few	CASTGTGAYNEQFF	TGTGCCAGCACCGGGACAGGGGCCTACAATGAGCAGTTCTTC
.	TRBV5-6	TRBJ2-7	.	CASSSLDSAYEQYF	TGTGCCAGCAGCTCATTAGACAGTGCCTACGAGCAGTACTTC
.	TRBV7-2	TRBJ2-7	many	CASSSLQGGGEQYF	TGTGCCAGCAGCTCCCTCCAGGGTGGCGGCGAGCAGTACTTC
.	TRBV7-9	TRBJ2-7	few	CASSSTAAYEQYF	TGTGCCAGCAGCTCAACCGCAGCCTACGAGCAGTACTTC
TRBD2	TRBV12-3/TRBV12-4	TRBJ2-7	.	CASTGTSDDYEQYF	TGTGCCAGCACCGGGACTAGCGATGACTACGAGCAGTACTTC
.	TRBV12-3/TRBV12-4	TRBJ2-1	.	CASSLAVNNEQFF	TGTGCCAGCAGTTTAGCAGTAAACAATGAGCAGTTCTTC
TRBD2	TRBV27	TRBJ2-5	.	CASSSNLAGGYQETQYF	TGTGCCAGCAGCTCGAATCTAGCGGGAGGCTACCAAGAGACCCAGTACTTC
.	TRBV7-9	TRBJ2-1	few	CASSPLLNLYNEQFF	TGTGCCAGCAGCCCCCTTCTTAACCTCTACAATGAGCAGTTCTTC
.	TRBV28	TRBJ2-1	few	CASKDGGPYNEQFF	TGTGCCAGCAAGGATGGCGGCCCCTACAATGAGCAGTTCTTC
.	TRBV29-1	TRBJ1-5	few	CSVADQEGDQPQHF	TGCAGCGTCGCGGACCAGGAGGGGGATCAGCCCCAGCATTTT
.	TRBV20-1	TRBJ1-5	few	CSARGYWGTSNQPQHF	TGCAGTGCTAGAGGATACTGGGGCACTAGCAATCAGCCCCAGCATTTT
.	TRBV20-1	TRBJ1-1	.	CSARAPNHAFF	TGCAGTGCTAGAGCTCCAAACCATGCTTTCTTT
TRBD1	TRBV27	TRBJ2-7	many	CASSLSGQGSLYEQYF	TGTGCCAGCAGTTTATCAGGACAGGGGTCTCTCTACGAGCAGTACTTC
TRBD1	TRBV9	TRBJ2-1	few	CASSPGDRYQFF	TGTGCCAGCAGCCCTGGGGACAGATATCAGTTCTTC
.	TRBV5-1	TRBJ2-1	few	CASSLGLDINEQFF	TGCGCCAGCAGCTTGGGACTAGACATCAATGAGCAGTTCTTC
TRBD2	TRBV6-1	TRBJ2-1	few	CASSGTSGRFSSYNEQFF	TGTGCCAGCAGCGGGACTAGCGGGAGGTTTAGCTCCTACAATGAGCAGTTCTTC
.	TRBV7-9	TRBJ1-2	few	CASSLVPAYGYTF	TGTGCCAGCAGCTTAGTGCCAGCCTATGGCTACACCTTC
.	TRBV4-1	TRBJ2-1	.	CASSQGWGAGNEQFF	TGCGCCAGCAGCCAAGGTTGGGGGGCGGGTAATGAGCAGTTCTTC
.	TRBV7-3	TRBJ2-3	many	CASSPSTSTDTQYF	TGTGCCAGCAGCCCTTCGACTAGCACAGATACGCAGTATTTT
TRBD1	TRBV12-5	TRBJ2-7	.	CASGFSGGADEQYF	TGTGCTAGTGGTTTTTCAGGGGGCGCGGACGAGCAGTACTTC